The 26 T cell receptor beta chains presented below share a single source sample, sequenced in a study of blood T cell repertoires in COVID-19 (dated by TCRdb to the early 2020s). The library was produced with the immunoSEQ multiplex PCR assay. This is the immuneACCESS table as TCRdb keeps it, with only in-frame sequences that have V and J called. A part of the clones is gone; compared with another copy, unresolved V genes explain less than half, and the rest is unexplained. In all, the sample holds roughly 77,000 clones, and roughly 90% of those were seen once. The biggest ten clones account for 4.6% of the sample. Material for sequencing was peripheral blood. The receptors were gathered from a man between 45 and 60 years old with active COVID-19.

This sequence joins TRBV19 and TRBJ1-4; tentative D call: TRBD1 (6 bases). Trimming removed 9 bases from V and 8 bases from J, with 13 bases in between. The germline V gene has CDR1 LNHDA and CDR2 SQIVND (reference sequence). CDR3 length equals 12 residues. This CDR3 is CASSGGLEKLFF. The CDR3 DNA reads TGTGCCAGCTCGGGGGGGCTCGAAAAACTGTTTTTT.

J is TRBJ2-1 and V is TRBV28, with 7 bases matching TRBD2. Germline V gives CDR1 MDHEN, CDR2 SYDVKM. This CDR3 is 15 amino acids long. Unmatched junction bases numbered 9, after V lost 3 bases and J lost 7 bases. The CDR3, as DNA: TGTGCCAGCAGTTTCCCGGGACCCGGGGGGAATGAGCAGTTCTTC. It codes for CASSFPGPGGNEQFF.

V usage is TRBV7-9 and J usage is TRBJ2-1; 9 bases agree with TRBD2. The germline V gene has CDR1 SEHNR and CDR2 FQNEAQ (reference sequence). There are 16 residues in the CDR3. The V gene end was trimmed by 4 bases and the J gene end by 9 bases; junction bases not matched to a gene: 13. The DNA for the CDR3 is TGTGCCAGCAGCTCCGATAGCGGGAGTATGTACTTTGAGCAGTTCTTC. Its protein product is CASSSDSGSMYFEQFF.

The rearrangement joins TRBV29-1 to TRBJ2-7; 8 nucleotides agree with TRBD1. CDR1 is SQVTM, CDR2 ANQGSEA, per germline. The V gene end was trimmed by 6 bases and the J gene end by 2 bases; junction bases not matched to a gene: 9. This CDR3 has 14 amino acids. The CDR3 here is CSVKPDRVTYEQYF. CDR3 DNA: TGCAGCGTGAAGCCGGACAGGGTCACCTACGAGCAGTACTTC.

V is TRBV4-1 and J is TRBJ2-2, with TRBD2 matching 8 bases. Trimming cost V 5 bases and J 2 bases; bases outside gene matches: 10. The germline V gene has CDR1 MGHRA and CDR2 YSYEKL. The CDR3 consists of 17 residues. In nucleotides, the CDR3 is TGCGCCAGCAGCGGAATCACTAGCGGAAAAAACACCGGGGAGCTGTTTTTT. Its translation: CASSGITSGKNTGELFF.

The chain uses TRBV11-3 and TRBJ1-2, with D possibly being TRBD1 (5 bases). This CDR3 is 12 amino acids long. Germline CDR1 is SGHNT and CDR2 is YENEEA. V was trimmed by 8 bases and J by 7 bases, leaving 14 bases between them. CDR3 bases: TGTGCCAGCCGGAACCCAGGGTCTGGCTACACCTTC. Translated: CASRNPGSGYTF. Based on the CDR3 plus reference TRBV11-3 and TRBJ1-2, the full variable domain is EAGVVQSPRYKIIEKKQPVAFWCNPISGHNTLYWYLQNLGQGPELLIRYENEEAVDDSQLPKDRFSAERLKGVDSTLKIQPAELGDSAVYLCASRNPGSGYTFGSGTRLTVV.

The rearrangement uses TRBV14 and TRBJ1-2, with a weak D call TRBD1 (5 bases). Germline loops: CDR1 SGHDN, CDR2 FVKESK. With 4 bases removed from V and 3 bases from J, the gap between germline ends came to 27 bases. CDR3 length equals 19 residues. This chain's CDR3 is CASSLTATFGHPEYYGYTF. The DNA of the CDR3 is TGTGCCAGCAGCCTCACCGCCACTTTCGGACACCCCGAATACTATGGCTACACCTTC.

J is TRBJ1-4 and V is TRBV6-7; 10 positions agree with TRBD1. TRBV6-7 is filed as an ORF, its function uncertain. The junction had 4 bases not matched to a gene; V was cut back by 2 bases and J by 7 bases. The CDR3 runs 15 residues. The CDR3 sequence is CASSYRDRGPEKLFF. The CDR3 DNA sequence: TGTGCCAGCAGTTACAGAGACAGGGGGCCTGAAAAACTGTTTTTT.

V is TRBV6-6 and J is TRBJ1-6; the D gene is possibly TRBD1 (5 bases). The CDR3 is 12 residues long. Germline CDR1 is MNHNY and CDR2 is SVGAGI (reference sequence). Trimming shortened V by 7 bases and J by 10 bases, and 11 bases separated the two germline ends. This CDR3 is CASISGGSPLHF. Here the CDR3 DNA reads TGTGCCAGCATTTCGGGGGGGTCACCCCTCCACTTT.

The chain links TRBV28 to TRBJ2-1, with D uncertain. CDR3 length: 15 amino acids. CDR1 is MDHEN, CDR2 SYDVKM, per germline. V lost 7 bases and J 0 bases, leaving 13 bases between the germline ends. CDR3 region: CASTRPRSSYNEQFF. The CDR3 bases are TGTGCCAGCACCCGCCCGAGGAGCTCCTACAATGAGCAGTTCTTC. Using reference TRBV28 and TRBJ2-1 for the parts outside the CDR3, the full variable domain is DVKVTQSSRYLVKRTGEKVFLECVQDMDHENMFWYRQDPGLGLRLIYFSYDVKMKEKGDIPEGYSVSREKKERFSLILESASTNQTSMYLCASTRPRSSYNEQFFGPGTRLTVL.

V gene TRBV4-1 combines with J gene TRBJ2-5, with a tentative D call TRBD1 (6 bases). V lost 4 bases to trimming and J lost 4 bases, with 13 bases between them. The germline V gene encodes CDR1 MGHRA and CDR2 YSYEKL. This CDR3 is built from 14 residues. CDR3 bases: TGCGCCAGCAGCCCCCGGGACAACTTAGAGACCCAGTACTTC. This translates into CASSPRDNLETQYF.

This clone has just one count. V gene TRBV6-6 combines with J gene TRBJ1-5, with TRBD1 matching 9 bases. The CDR3 is made up of 14 amino acids. Germline-derived CDR1 and CDR2 are MNHNY and SVGAGI (reference sequence). Trimming cost V 6 bases and J 7 bases; bases outside gene matches: 7. This CDR3 reads CASSRGTGMQPQHF. In DNA form, the CDR3 reads TGTGCCAGCAGCCGAGGGACAGGGATGCAGCCCCAGCATTTT.

V is TRBV28 and J is TRBJ2-6, with 7 bases matching TRBD1. Germline loops: CDR1 MDHEN, CDR2 SYDVKM. CDR3 length: 17 residues. Germline trimming cut 3 bases from V and 0 bases from J; bases unmatched to any gene: 5. CDR3 coding DNA: TGTGCCAGCAGTTTTGTGACAGGGAGCTCTGGGGCCAACGTCCTGACTTTC. Translating gives CASSFVTGSSGANVLTF.

The chain links TRBV5-6 to TRBJ1-1; no firm D call. V shed 4 bases and J shed 4 bases, with 11 bases lying between them. The CDR3 has 13 residues. Germline V gene sequence: CDR1 SGHDT, CDR2 YYEEEE. The CDR3 region has the DNA TGTGCCAGCAGCCTTGGCGGTGTCACTGAAGCTTTCTTT. Its translation is CASSLGGVTEAFF.

The chain has TRBV27 and TRBJ1-5; a weak D match, TRBD1 (5 bases). Germline CDR1 reads MNHEY; CDR2 reads SMNVEV (reference sequence). The CDR3 extends over 15 amino acids. With 5 bases removed from V and 7 bases from J, the gap between germline ends came to 18 bases. The CDR3 sequence: CASSPRLGLRQPQHF. The CDR3 DNA reads as TGTGCCAGCAGTCCCCGACTGGGGCTACGGCAGCCCCAGCATTTT.

The table lists this clone with a count of one. The V and J genes are TRBV5-4 and TRBJ2-3, with TRBD2 as a possible D gene (6 bases). V was pared by 0 bases and J by 10 bases, with 15 bases between. Per germline, CDR1 SGHNT and CDR2 YYREEE (reference sequence). This CDR3 is built from 14 residues. For the CDR3, the DNA is TGTGCCAGCAGCTTGGGGTCTAGCGACACCCCGCAGTATTTT. This translates into CASSLGSSDTPQYF.

V is TRBV19 and J is TRBJ2-1; D might be TRBD2 (6 bases). Trimming removed 5 bases from V and 12 bases from J, with 11 bases in between. There are 11 residues in the CDR3. Germline V lookup: CDR1 LNHDA, CDR2 SQIVND (reference sequence). CDR3 in DNA: TGTGCCAGTAGTCAAGCGCGGGGGCAGTTCTTC. Its protein is CASSQARGQFF.

The CDR3 DNA is TGTGCCAGCAGCCGGGACAGGGGCGGTGAAAAACTGTTTTTT. It encodes CASSRDRGGEKLFF. This chain uses TRBV7-2 with TRBJ1-4; TRBD1 aligns across 10 bases. CDR3 length equals 14 residues. After removal of 5 bases from V and 7 bases from J, the junction contained 4 bases not matched to a gene. Per the germline V gene, CDR1 is SGHTA and CDR2 is FQGNSA.

This sequence joins TRBV6-5 and TRBJ1-2, with 7 positions matching TRBD1. Losses at the gene ends were 7 bases for V and 5 bases for J; bases not matched to a gene: 13. Per germline, CDR1 MNHEY and CDR2 SVGAGI. The CDR3 has 15 amino acids. DNA for the CDR3: TGTGCCAGCACAAATGACAGGGCCGGATTATATGGCTACACCTTC. This sequence encodes CASTNDRAGLYGYTF.

CDR3 nucleotide sequence: TGTGCCAGCAGCCAACCGCCGGGGACTAGTAGCACCGGGGAGCTGTTTTTT. This codes for CASSQPPGTSSTGELFF. The rearrangement links TRBV3-1 (or the pseudogene TRBV3-2) to TRBJ2-2; 8 bases align to TRBD2. The CDR3 sequence is 17 residues long. J lost 4 bases, V lost 2 bases, and 9 bases had no gene match. Germline V CDR1 and CDR2: LGHDT, YNNKEL (reference sequence).

This sequence joins TRBV10-3 and TRBJ1-1; 9 positions agree with TRBD1. Trimming at V came to 9 bases and at J to 8 bases, leaving 10 bases not matched to a gene. The germline V gene encodes CDR1 ENHRY and CDR2 SYGVKD. The CDR3 totals 13 residues. CDR3 loop: CAMAPTGQGEAFF. In nucleotides, the CDR3 is TGTGCCATGGCCCCGACGGGACAGGGAGAAGCTTTCTTT.

The chain carries TRBV11-2 and TRBJ2-7; 7 bases agree with TRBD1. Germline values: CDR1 SGHAT, CDR2 FQNNGV. V dropped 3 bases and J dropped 1; count of bases not matched to a gene: 0. The CDR3 is 13 residues long. The CDR3 nucleotides are TGTGCCAGCAGCTTGGACAGGTCCTACGAGCAGTACTTC. This gives the protein CASSLDRSYEQYF.

The J gene is TRBJ1-2, the V gene TRBV14; 7 bases fit TRBD1. Germline V CDR1 and CDR2: SGHDN, FVKESK. The CDR3 totals 15 residues. Trimming cost V 3 bases and J 8 bases; bases outside gene matches: 12. This CDR3 is CASSQSGTGARGYTF. The CDR3, as DNA: TGTGCCAGCAGCCAGAGCGGTACAGGGGCCAGGGGCTACACCTTC.

Only one count was recorded for this clone. V and J are TRBV6-2 or TRBV6-3 and TRBJ2-7; D might be TRBD2 (5 bases). This CDR3 is 14 amino acids long. Germline V lookup: CDR1 MNHEY, CDR2 SVGEGT. V shed 4 bases and J shed 0 bases, with 10 bases lying between them. The CDR3 reads CASSSRRGSYEQYF. The CDR3 nucleotides are TGTGCCAGCAGTTCGAGACGGGGCTCCTACGAGCAGTACTTC.

V is TRBV30 and J is TRBJ1-5; TRBD1 matches 10 bases. This CDR3 has 15 residues. The junction had 3 bases not matched to a gene; V was cut back by 0 bases and J by 4 bases. Germline assignment: CDR1 GTSNPN and CDR2 SVGIG (reference sequence). This CDR3 reads CAWSVGQGWNQPQHF. The CDR3 DNA reads TGTGCCTGGAGTGTGGGACAGGGGTGGAATCAGCCCCAGCATTTT.

The chain uses TRBV2 and TRBJ1-6, with D tentatively TRBD1 (5 bases). V lost 8 bases and J lost 6, with 14 bases in between. The CDR3 spans 14 residues. From germline, CDR1 is SNHLY and CDR2 FYNNEI. CDR3 sequence reads: CASGADTSNSPLHF. CDR3 nucleotide sequence: TGTGCCAGCGGGGCGGACACTTCTAATTCACCCCTCCACTTT.